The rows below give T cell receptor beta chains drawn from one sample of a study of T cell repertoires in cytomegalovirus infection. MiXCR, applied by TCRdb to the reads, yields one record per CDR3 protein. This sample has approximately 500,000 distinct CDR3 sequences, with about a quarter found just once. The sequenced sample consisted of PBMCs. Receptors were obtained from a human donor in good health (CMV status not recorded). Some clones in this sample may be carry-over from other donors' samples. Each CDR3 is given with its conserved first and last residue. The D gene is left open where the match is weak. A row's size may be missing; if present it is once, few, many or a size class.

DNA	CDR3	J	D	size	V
TGTGCCAGTAGTCCCCTCGACAGGGTGGTTAATTCACCCCTCCACTTT	CASSPLDRVVNSPLHF	TRBJ1-6	TRBD1	-	TRBV19
TGTGCCAGCAGTGAAGCGCCTCTTAATTCACCCCTCCACTTT	CASSEAPLNSPLHF	TRBJ1-6	-	few	TRBV2
TGTGCCAGCAGCCGTACGGCGACAGGACACACCGGGGAGCTGTTTTTT	CASSRTATGHTGELFF	TRBJ2-2	-	-	TRBV6-1
TGTGCCAGTAGTATCCCTACGAACACCGGGGAGCTGTTTTTT	CASSIPTNTGELFF	TRBJ2-2	-	-	TRBV19
TGTGCCAGCAGCTTGGTGACAGTCGATGAGCAGTTCTTC	CASSLVTVDEQFF	TRBJ2-1	-	-	TRBV5-6
TGTGCCAGCAGGCGGGACTACTCTAGCACAGATACGCAGTATTTT	CASRRDYSSTDTQYF	TRBJ2-3	TRBD2	-	TRBV7-2
TGTGCCAGCAGTTTACCGACAGGGAACTATAATTCACCCCTCCACTTT	CASSLPTGNYNSPLHF	TRBJ1-6	TRBD1	-	TRBV28
TGCAGTGCTGGGCCTAGACTAGCGGGACTGACTTCTATGGAGCAGTTCTTC	CSAGPRLAGLTSMEQFF	TRBJ2-1	TRBD2	few	TRBV20-1
TGTGCCAGCAGCTCTCGGGGAGGTCGGCAAGAGACCCAGTACTTC	CASSSRGGRQETQYF	TRBJ2-5	-	many	TRBV11-2
TGTGCCAGCAGTTTAATGACAGGGTCTGGCTACACCTTC	CASSLMTGSGYTF	TRBJ1-2	TRBD1	-	TRBV12-3/TRBV12-4
TGCAGTGCCAGCGGACTAGCGGGAGATACGCAGTATTTT	CSASGLAGDTQYF	TRBJ2-3	TRBD2	-	TRBV20-1
TGTGCCAGCAGTGAATTCGCTAGCGGGGTTGCCTACAATGAGCAGTTCTTC	CASSEFASGVAYNEQFF	TRBJ2-1	TRBD2	-	TRBV6-1
TGTGCCTGGAGTGCCCCCCGGGATCGAGGGGAGACCCAGTACTTC	CAWSAPRDRGETQYF	TRBJ2-5	-	-	TRBV30
TGTGCCAGCACCGTGGGGGAAGCAGATACGCAGTATTTT	CASTVGEADTQYF	TRBJ2-3	-	-	TRBV28
TGTGCCACCAGTGATTTGTCTAGCGGGGCACCGTCGAACACCGGGGAGCTGTTTTTT	CATSDLSSGAPSNTGELFF	TRBJ2-2	TRBD2	-	TRBV24-1
TGTGCCAGCAGCTTATGGGGCGGGAGCCCTCGCGAGCAGTACTTC	CASSLWGGSPREQYF	TRBJ2-7	TRBD2	-	TRBV7-3
TGTGCCAGCAGCCAACAGCTTAACTATGGCTACACCTTC	CASSQQLNYGYTF	TRBJ1-2	-	-	TRBV12-3/TRBV12-4
TGTGCCAGTAGTAGTTACGGTGAAGGGGCTGCGTCAGAAAAACTGTTTTTT	CASSSYGEGAASEKLFF	TRBJ1-4	-	-	TRBV19
TGTGCCAGCCACGGACCGGACAGGGCAGGAGAGACCCAGTACTTC	CASHGPDRAGETQYF	TRBJ2-5	TRBD1	-	TRBV6-2/TRBV6-3
TGCAGTGCTAGAGATGTGTATCGGGGAATCTCCTACGAGCAGTACTTC	CSARDVYRGISYEQYF	TRBJ2-7	-	-	TRBV20-1
TGTGCCAGCAGTTATTACAGCGTTTATGGCTACACCTTC	CASSYYSVYGYTF	TRBJ1-2	-	-	TRBV28
TGTGCCAGCAGTTTAGGGACTGTAGGAGATACGCAGTATTTT	CASSLGTVGDTQYF	TRBJ2-3	-	-	TRBV28
TGTGCCAGCAGCTTAGGTAGGGACAGGATCAATAGCTACACCTTC	CASSLGRDRINSYTF	TRBJ1-2	TRBD1	-	TRBV7-2
TGTGCCAGCGGCTTAGTTGGGGGAGAGGGTGAAAAACTGTTTTTT	CASGLVGGEGEKLFF	TRBJ1-4	-	-	TRBV7-2
TGCGCCAGCAGCCTGGGGACTAGCGGGACCTCTGATACGCAGAATTTT	CASSLGTSGTSDTQNF	TRBJ2-3	TRBD2	-	TRBV4-3
TGTGCCAGCAGTTCCCCCCCGACAGGAGCCTACGAGCAGTACTTC	CASSSPPTGAYEQYF	TRBJ2-7	-	few	TRBV6-5
TGTGCCAGCAACGACAGGGTCCAAGAGACCCAGTACTTC	CASNDRVQETQYF	TRBJ2-5	TRBD1	many	TRBV7-2
TGTGCCAGCAGCTTACGGGGTGGAGCGGGAGGGAATGAGCAGTTCTTC	CASSLRGGAGGNEQFF	TRBJ2-1	TRBD2	few	TRBV7-6
TGTGCCAGCGTTGGCTTGACTAGCCTGTCGGAGACCCAGTACTTC	CASVGLTSLSETQYF	TRBJ2-5	TRBD2	-	TRBV6-2/TRBV6-3
TGTGCCAGCAGCTTGACCGGGACCCCGCCATACAATGAGCAGTTCTTC	CASSLTGTPPYNEQFF	TRBJ2-1	-	few	TRBV7-3
TGTGCCAGCAGTATACCGTGGGGTAACACTGAAGCTTTCTTT	CASSIPWGNTEAFF	TRBJ1-1	-	-	TRBV28
TGCAGTGCTAGAGGGGGCAGGGGCTGGGAAAACACTGAAGCTTTCTTT	CSARGGRGWENTEAFF	TRBJ1-1	-	-	TRBV20-1
TGTGCCAGCAGCTTATCCGAGGTGCAGGGAAGCGCTGAAGCTTTCTTT	CASSLSEVQGSAEAFF	TRBJ1-1	-	-	TRBV7-6
TGTGCCAGTAAAAGACAGGGGTTGAACACTGAAGCTTTCTTT	CASKRQGLNTEAFF	TRBJ1-1	TRBD1	few	TRBV19
TGTGCCAGCAGCCAAGATAGGGCTAGCGGGCAGCTAGCCAAAATCATTCAGTACTTC	CASSQDRASGQLAKIIQYF	TRBJ2-4	TRBD2	-	TRBV4-1
TGTGCCAGCAGCTTAGGGGTCGAAGACAATGAGCAGTTCTTC	CASSLGVEDNEQFF	TRBJ2-1	-	-	TRBV5-6
TGCAGCTCACACCCCAGGGGGGGGTTGAACACTGAAGCTTTCTTT	CSSHPRGGLNTEAFF	TRBJ1-1	TRBD1	few	TRBV29-1
TGTGCCAGCAGCTTGACCACCATCGGCTACGAGCAGTACTTC	CASSLTTIGYEQYF	TRBJ2-7	-	few	TRBV7-6
TGCGCCAGCAGCCAAGGAGGGGCGGGGAACACCGGGGAGCTGTTTTTT	CASSQGGAGNTGELFF	TRBJ2-2	-	-	TRBV4-3
TGTGCCAGCAGTGAAGCGACGGAGCAAGAGACCCAGTACTTC	CASSEATEQETQYF	TRBJ2-5	-	-	TRBV2
TGTGCCAGCAGTTACACCCGACTAGCGGACCCAACCGGGGAGCTGTTTTTT	CASSYTRLADPTGELFF	TRBJ2-2	TRBD2	-	TRBV6-2/TRBV6-3
TGTGCCAGCAGTTACTCGTTTAGCGGGAGCGGGACCGGGGAGCTGTTTTTT	CASSYSFSGSGTGELFF	TRBJ2-2	TRBD2	many	TRBV6-5
TGTGCCAGCAGTTATTCAACTTCTAACTATGGCTACACCTTC	CASSYSTSNYGYTF	TRBJ1-2	-	-	TRBV28
TGTGCCACCAGCAAAGATGAAGGGAAGGGCTCGACAACTAACTATGGCTACACCTTC	CATSKDEGKGSTTNYGYTF	TRBJ1-2	-	-	TRBV15
TGTGCCAGCAGCCAAGTAGGGTTCGCTCCGAGACTAGCGGGAGCGGTTGAGCAGTTCTTC	CASSQVGFAPRLAGAVEQFF	TRBJ2-1	TRBD2	-	TRBV4-2
TGTGCCAGTAGTATGAGGACTAGCGGGAGGGCCTGGGAGCTGTTTTTT	CASSMRTSGRAWELFF	TRBJ2-2	TRBD2	-	TRBV19
TGTGCCAGCAGCGTTACTAGCGGGAGGAGTGATACGCAGTATTTT	CASSVTSGRSDTQYF	TRBJ2-3	TRBD2	many	TRBV7-2
TGTGCCAGGGGACACTTGAACACTGAAGCTTTCTTT	CARGHLNTEAFF	TRBJ1-1	-	few	TRBV6-2/TRBV6-3
TGCGCCAGCAGCCCAGCTGGCGGGAGGGCCATTGAGCAGTTCTTC	CASSPAGGRAIEQFF	TRBJ2-1	TRBD2	-	TRBV4-1
TGTGCCAGCAGTAGACCAGGGACAGGGGCCTCGGTTGCTTTCTTT	CASSRPGTGASVAFF	TRBJ1-1	TRBD1	-	TRBV12-3/TRBV12-4
TGTGCCAGCAGCGCTAACAGGGGGGACACCGGGGAGCTGTTTTTT	CASSANRGDTGELFF	TRBJ2-2	TRBD1	-	TRBV7-9
TGTGCCAGACTAGCGGGAGGGCAAGAGACCCAGTACTTC	CARLAGGQETQYF	TRBJ2-5	TRBD2	many	TRBV6-2/TRBV6-3
TGTGCCACCAGTAGCGGGAGGTCTATCGGCGGGTGGGAACAAGAGACCCAGTACTTC	CATSSGRSIGGWEQETQYF	TRBJ2-5	TRBD2	-	TRBV24-1
TGCAGCGTAGCCGACCCAGAGACCCAGTACTTC	CSVADPETQYF	TRBJ2-5	-	-	TRBV29-1
TGTGCCAGCAGCCCTAGGCCCCCCGACAGGGGGTATACGAAAACTGAAGCTTTCTTT	CASSPRPPDRGYTKTEAFF	TRBJ1-1	TRBD1	-	TRBV7-8
TGTGCCAGCAGCTTAGATCAAGGGGGGTCGGTCAGGTCAACTGAAGCTTTCTTT	CASSLDQGGSVRSTEAFF	TRBJ1-1	-	many	TRBV11-3
TGTGCCAGCAGCTTCGGGACAGTAAGCAATCAGCCCCAGCATTTT	CASSFGTVSNQPQHF	TRBJ1-5	TRBD1	-	TRBV5-5
TGTGCCAGCAGCCACGACAGGGACCGAGCAACTAATGAAAAACTGTTTTTT	CASSHDRDRATNEKLFF	TRBJ1-4	TRBD1	few	TRBV9
TGTGCCAGCAGCTTAGCGCCCAGGGGAGGCTCCTACGAGCAGTACTTC	CASSLAPRGGSYEQYF	TRBJ2-7	-	many	TRBV7-6
TGTGCCAGTACCGCGGGCCACGGGGGTTTCACTTATGGCTACACCTTC	CASTAGHGGFTYGYTF	TRBJ1-2	-	few	TRBV19